A selection of T cell receptor beta chains follows, all from one sample in a study of blood T cell repertoires in COVID-19. Produced via immunoSEQ multiplex PCR; TCRdb's table is partial and in-frame only. Among approximately 300,000 clones listed, more than 75% were seen once. Material for sequencing was peripheral blood. Receptors originate from a woman in her fifties or sixties with active or convalescent COVID-19. CDR3s include the opening cysteine and the closing phenylalanine or tryptophan. The D gene is left open where the match is weak. Expanded clones are given a class, and other clones once, few, many or no size at all.

>TRBJ1-1|16|.|TRBV18|TRBD1
TGTGCCAGCTCACCCCGGGAGGGGGCAATTAGCACTGAAGCTTTCTTT
CASSPREGAISTEAFF
>TRBJ1-3|14|.|TRBV19|TRBD1
TGTGCCAGTAGTACACAGGGGACCGGAAACACCATATATTTT
CASSTQGTGNTIYF
>TRBJ2-7|14|.|TRBV5-3|.
TGTGCCAGTTACCCCAGGGCGTTTTCCTACGAGCAGTACTTC
CASYPRAFSYEQYF
>TRBJ1-2|12|.|TRBV29-1|TRBD1
TGCAGCGTTGCAGAGGGGGCGTCCGGCTACACCTTC
CSVAEGASGYTF
>TRBJ2-6|19|.|TRBV24-1|TRBD2
TGTGCCACCAGTGTACTAGCGGGAGTGGGTTTGGATGGGGCCAACGTCCTGACTTTC
CATSVLAGVGLDGANVLTF
>TRBJ2-7|14|once|TRBV21-1|.
TGTGCCAGCAGCAAAGGTCAGGGGGCCTACGAGCAGTACTTC
CASSKGQGAYEQYF
>TRBJ1-2|15|.|TRBV11-2|TRBD1
TGTGCCAGCAGCTCCATACAGGGGGCTAACTATGGCTACACCTTC
CASSSIQGANYGYTF
>TRBJ1-3|13|.|TRBV7-9|TRBD1
TGTGCCAGCAGAACAGGGGCTGGAAACACCATATATTTT
CASRTGAGNTIYF
>TRBJ2-7|14|once|TRBV7-2|TRBD1
TGTGCCAGCAGCTTTGGGGACAGGCCCTACGAGCAGTACTTC
CASSFGDRPYEQYF
>TRBJ1-1|16|few|TRBV6-2/TRBV6-3|.
TGTGCCAGCAGTACCCCAGTAGGAGCGGAGTATGGCGAAGCTTTCTTT
CASSTPVGAEYGEAFF
>TRBJ2-7|16|once|TRBV6-1|.
TGTGCCAGCAGTGAACGCAGGCAGGGGCCCGCCTACGAGCAGTACTTC
CASSERRQGPAYEQYF
>TRBJ1-2|15|.|TRBV27|.
TGTGCCAGCACCCTATGGGCAGGGGATATCTATGGCTACACCTTC
CASTLWAGDIYGYTF
>TRBJ2-7|11|.|TRBV24-1|.
TGTGCTGTTCAGGGGACCAACGAGCAGTACTTC
CAVQGTNEQYF
>TRBJ2-7|14|once|TRBV6-2/TRBV6-3|TRBD2
TGTGCCAGCAGTTACCGGACTAGCGGGGGCGAGCAGTACTTC
CASSYRTSGGEQYF
>TRBJ1-1|15|few|TRBV28|.
TGTGCCAGCAGCCGAAAACTGACAGGGAACACTGAAGCTTTCTTT
CASSRKLTGNTEAFF
>TRBJ1-2|15|.|TRBV5-6|TRBD1
TGTGCCAGCAGCCTCACAGGGGCGGGAAAGTATGGCTACACCTTC
CASSLTGAGKYGYTF
>TRBJ1-2|15|.|TRBV4-2|TRBD1
TGTGCCAGCAGCCCTGCCCCAGGGGGACACTATGGCTACACCTTC
CASSPAPGGHYGYTF
>TRBJ2-6|16|once|TRBV28|.
TGTGCCAGCAGTCTCTTATTCTTCTCTGGGGCCAACGTCCTGACTTTC
CASSLLFFSGANVLTF
>TRBJ2-7|14|.|TRBV19|.
TGTGCCAGTAGGCCTCTTACAGACTCCTACGAGCAGTACTTC
CASRPLTDSYEQYF
>TRBJ2-3|15|.|TRBV29-1|TRBD1
TGCAGCGTTGAGGACCCTACAGGGGGCCGGGATACGCAGTATTTT
CSVEDPTGGRDTQYF
>TRBJ1-5|14|.|TRBV5-6|.
TGTGCCAGCAGCTTGGCGGGTAGTAATCAGCCCCAGCATTTT
CASSLAGSNQPQHF
>TRBJ2-2|19|.|TRBV5-6|TRBD1
TGTGCCAGCAGCTTACCTATCCGGGACAGGGGCTACCTCACCGGGGAGCTGTTTTTT
CASSLPIRDRGYLTGELFF
>TRBJ1-1|15|.|TRBV20-1|.
TGCAGTGCTAGTCGTTCGGCGGCGATGAACACTGAAGCTTTCTTT
CSASRSAAMNTEAFF
>TRBJ2-3|15|.|TRBV6-2/TRBV6-3|.
TGTGCCAGCAGTTACCCGGGACTCCCCCCAGCTACGCAGTATTTT
CASSYPGLPPATQYF
>TRBJ2-3|18|.|TRBV11-2|TRBD2
TGTGCCAGCAGCTTAGATGATTGGAGCGGGGGGTTCACAGATACGCAGTATTTT
CASSLDDWSGGFTDTQYF
>TRBJ1-1|16|.|TRBV7-2|.
TGTGCCAGCAGCCCTAATGCCGGGGGTCTTGGCACTGAAGCTTTCTTT
CASSPNAGGLGTEAFF
>TRBJ2-1|15|.|TRBV11-3|.
TGTGCCAGCAGCTTAGATGGGAGGAGCGACAATGAGCAGTTCTTC
CASSLDGRSDNEQFF
>TRBJ1-1|13|.|TRBV6-2/TRBV6-3|.
TGTGCCAGCAGTTACCGTGGGGAGACTGAAGCTTTCTTT
CASSYRGETEAFF
>TRBJ1-5|14|.|TRBV18|.
TGTGCCAGCTCACTTCAGGGGAAGGAGCAGCCCCAGCATTTT
CASSLQGKEQPQHF
>TRBJ1-2|15|.|TRBV3-1/TRBV3-2|TRBD1
TGTGCCAGCAGCTACTCTTCCGGGACAGGGCATGGCTACACCTTC
CASSYSSGTGHGYTF
>TRBJ2-3|15|.|TRBV10-3|.
TGTGCCACTAGGACTTCTAGCGAGGGCACAGATACGCAGTATTTT
CATRTSSEGTDTQYF
>TRBJ2-1|15|.|TRBV7-2|.
TGTGCCAGCAACCATGGGCAGGGCACATACAATGAGCAGTTCTTC
CASNHGQGTYNEQFF
>TRBJ2-5|15|.|TRBV13|.
TGTGCCAGCAGCTTGACGGGTGAACTACAAGAGACCCAGTACTTC
CASSLTGELQETQYF
>TRBJ1-2|14|.|TRBV19|TRBD1
TGTGCCAGTAGGCCACAGGGGGCAGGCTATGGCTACACCTTC
CASRPQGAGYGYTF
>TRBJ2-7|14|once|TRBV9|.
TGTGCCAGCAGCGTAGCAGGGGACAACTACGAGCAGTACTTC
CASSVAGDNYEQYF
>TRBJ1-2|18|.|TRBV7-8|TRBD1
TGTGCCAGCAGCTTAGCGTTAGGGACAGTTAATCCCTGGTATGGCTACACCTTC
CASSLALGTVNPWYGYTF
>TRBJ2-2|14|.|TRBV7-2|.
TGTGCCAGCAGCTTAGGGACTACCACCGGGGAGCTGTTTTTT
CASSLGTTTGELFF
>TRBJ2-1|14|.|TRBV6-5|.
TGTGCCAGCAGCTCGTCCAGCTCCTACAATGAGCAGTTCTTC
CASSSSSSYNEQFF
>TRBJ2-7|17|.|TRBV27|TRBD1
TGTGCCAGCCGTTTCAAAGGTTTTGGACAGGGGGCTTACGAGCAGTACTTC
CASRFKGFGQGAYEQYF
>TRBJ2-7|11|.|TRBV30|TRBD1
TGTGCGTGGACAGGGGACTACGAGCAGTACTTC
CAWTGDYEQYF
>TRBJ2-3|17|.|TRBV14|TRBD2
TGTGCCAGCAGTCTCGGGTTAGGGACTAGATGGTCGGATACGCAGTATTTT
CASSLGLGTRWSDTQYF
>TRBJ2-7|13|.|TRBV19|.
TGTGCCAGTAGTATCGACAGGCTGGCCGAGCAGTACTTC
CASSIDRLAEQYF
>TRBJ1-1|15|.|TRBV19|.
TGTGCCAGTAGTATAAAACAGCCCATGAACACTGAAGCTTTCTTT
CASSIKQPMNTEAFF
>TRBJ2-4|15|once|TRBV15|.
TGTGCCACCAGTATACAGGATCTAACCAAAAACATTCAGTACTTC
CATSIQDLTKNIQYF
>TRBJ1-5|15|.|TRBV7-8|TRBD1
TGTGCCAGCAGCTTCAGGGGGCAAAGCAATCAGCCCCAGCATTTT
CASSFRGQSNQPQHF
>TRBJ2-1|14|.|TRBV11-2|TRBD2
TGTGCCAGCCGTTTAGGCGGGAGGGCATATGAGCAGTTCTTC
CASRLGGRAYEQFF
>TRBJ1-4|16|few|TRBV5-1|.
TGCGCCAGCACGAGGGGGACCATTGGGGCAAATGAAAAACTGTTTTTT
CASTRGTIGANEKLFF
>TRBJ1-2|13|.|TRBV6-5|TRBD1
TGTGCCAGTACATGGACAGGAAACTATGGCTACACCTTC
CASTWTGNYGYTF
>TRBJ2-5|16|.|TRBV4-1|TRBD2
TGCGCCAGCAGCCAGGGACTAGCGGGGTCCCGGGAGACCCAGTACTTC
CASSQGLAGSRETQYF
>TRBJ1-2|15|.|TRBV25-1|TRBD1
TGTGCCAGCAGCCCCGCTCAGGGACAGGCCTATGGCTACACCTTC
CASSPAQGQAYGYTF
>TRBJ2-7|13|.|TRBV10-3|TRBD1
TGTGCCATCAGTGAGTCGAGTCGGGGACAGGAGGACTTC
CAISESSRGQEDF
>TRBJ1-5|15|.|TRBV7-8|.
TGTGCCAGCAGCTTATTATTATCGGCGGGTCAGCCCCAGCATTTT
CASSLLLSAGQPQHF
>TRBJ2-3|14|.|TRBV6-1|.
TGTGCCAGCAGTGAACCCGCGCGTCCAGATACGCAGTATTTT
CASSEPARPDTQYF
>TRBJ2-5|15|.|TRBV7-3|TRBD2
TGTGCCAGCAGCTCCGTAGCGGGAAACCAAGAGACCCAGTACTTC
CASSSVAGNQETQYF
>TRBJ2-6|16|.|TRBV5-5|TRBD1
TGTGCCAGCAGCTACAGGGGGCTTGCTGGGGCCAACGTCCTGACTTTC
CASSYRGLAGANVLTF
>TRBJ1-4|16|.|TRBV18|.
TGTGCCAGCTCACCGCCTCAGGGTGCAACTAATGAAAAACTGTTTTTT
CASSPPQGATNEKLFF
>TRBJ2-7|13|.|TRBV12-3/TRBV12-4|TRBD1
TGTGCCAGCAGCCTTACAGGGGGCTACGAGCAGTACTTC
CASSLTGGYEQYF
>TRBJ2-7|16|.|TRBV7-9|TRBD2
TGTGCCAGCGCCCTTGGGGGGGGTTCTCTAGCCTACGAGCAGTACTTC
CASALGGGSLAYEQYF